These 10 T cell receptor beta chains came from one sample sequenced in a study of T cell responses to AZD1222 COVID-19 vaccine. Data came from immunoSEQ multiplex PCR; TCRdb stores just in-frame clones and leaves some out. The sample includes 96,000 or so clones, nearly 90% of them seen just once. Source: peripheral blood, taken on day 0 of AZD1222 vaccination. The receptor source for this set is an adult in good health.

The chain carries TRBV7-3 and TRBJ2-5, with a tentative D call TRBD2 (5 bases). From germline, CDR1 is SGHTA and CDR2 FQGTGA. V lost 0 bases, J lost 1 base, and 18 bases lay in between. The CDR3 is 18 residues long. CDR3 DNA: TGTGCCAGCAGCTTAACCTACCGGGAAACTCCGCCCCAAGAGACCCAGTACTTC. Translated: CASSLTYRETPPQETQYF.

The DNA of the CDR3 is TGTGCCAGCGGAGAGGTGGGGACCGGGGAGCTGTTTTTT. Amino acid sequence: CASGEVGTGELFF. J is TRBJ2-2 and V is TRBV2; D unresolved. In germline, CDR1 is SNHLY, CDR2 FYNNEI. V shed 8 bases and J shed 5 bases, with 12 bases lying between them. This CDR3 comprises 13 residues.

V and J are TRBV12-2 and TRBJ1-4; TRBD1 is the table's D call, not checked against the DNA. TRBV12-2 is listed as a pseudogene. The CDR3 runs 16 residues. CDR3 amino acids: CASRSVGCATNEKLFF. The CDR3 nucleotides are TGTGCAAGTCGCTCCGTGGGCTGTGCAACTAATGAAAAACTGTTTTTT.

The rearrangement links TRBV29-1 to TRBJ1-2; TRBD1 is a possible D gene (5 bases). With 0 bases removed from V and 10 bases from J, the gap between germline ends came to 12 bases. The CDR3 extends over 12 amino acids. CDR1 is SQVTM, CDR2 ANQGSEA, per germline. The chain's CDR3 is CSVEETRDDYTF. The CDR3 nucleotides are TGCAGCGTTGAAGAAACTAGGGACGACTACACCTTC. Complete variable domain (other parts from reference TRBV29-1 and TRBJ1-2): SAVISQKPSRDICQRGTSLTIQCQVDSQVTMMFWYRQQPGQSLTLIATANQGSEATYESGFVIDKFPISRPNLTFSTLTVSNMSPEDSSIYLCSVEETRDDYTFGSGTRLTVV.

J is TRBJ2-1 and V is TRBV19; TRBD1 matches 11 bases. This CDR3 contains 13 residues. Losses at the gene ends were 10 bases for V and 10 bases for J; bases not matched to a gene: 9. Germline CDR1 is LNHDA and CDR2 is SQIVND (reference sequence). CDR3 loop: CATRGQGAGEQFF. The DNA of the CDR3 is TGTGCCACCAGAGGACAGGGGGCCGGGGAGCAGTTCTTC.

The chain uses TRBV5-4 and TRBJ2-1, with unresolved D. Trimming stripped 0 bases from V and 0 bases from J, with 10 bases between. This CDR3 has 16 residues. Germline V gene sequence: CDR1 SGHNT, CDR2 YYREEE (reference sequence). The chain's CDR3 is CASSLDRISSYNEQFF. The CDR3 DNA reads as TGTGCCAGCAGCTTGGATCGGATAAGCTCCTACAATGAGCAGTTCTTC.

CDR3 amino acids: CASISYMNTEAFF. In nucleotides, the CDR3 is TGTGCCAGCATAAGTTACATGAACACTGAAGCTTTCTTT. V and J are TRBV6-5 and TRBJ1-1, with unresolved D. Per germline, CDR1 MNHEY and CDR2 SVGAGI. V was cut by 7 bases and J by 0 bases, with 9 bases left in between. The CDR3 is 13 amino acids.

This clone was counted once. This sequence joins TRBV30 and TRBJ1-6; D gene uncertain. This CDR3 contains 16 residues. The germline V gene encodes CDR1 GTSNPN and CDR2 SVGIG (reference sequence). Trimming cost V 4 bases and J 0 bases, with 13 bases left between them. The CDR3 DNA is TGTGCCTGGATGGTCCTAAGGAGCTCCTATAATTCACCCCTCCACTTT. Amino acids: CAWMVLRSSYNSPLHF.

The V and J genes are TRBV5-1 and TRBJ2-1; D assignment may be TRBD1 or TRBD2 (6 bases each). Germline V gene data show CDR1 as SGHRS and CDR2 as YFSETQ. V dropped 3 bases and J dropped 4 bases, with 32 bases sitting between them. The CDR3 contains 21 residues. The CDR3 loop reads CASSSSDLVLIQGGLYNEQFF. In nucleotides, the CDR3 is TGCGCCAGCAGCTCCTCCGACCTCGTACTAATACAGGGAGGCCTTTACAATGAGCAGTTCTTC.

V is TRBV19 and J is TRBJ1-1; tentatively, D is TRBD1 (6 bases). The CDR3 runs 14 residues. Germline CDR1 and CDR2: LNHDA and SQIVND (reference sequence). V shed 3 bases and J shed 3 bases, with 11 bases lying between them. The CDR3 bases are TGTGCCAGTAGTATCTGGGGGGCGGACACTGAAGCTTTCTTT. This codes for CASSIWGADTEAFF.